This T cell receptor (beta chain) was profiled in a study of T cell repertoires in cytomegalovirus infection. The overall study: CMV infection together with matching HLA type was indicated by public TCR beta signatures. Whole-study findings and limits: Across the ex vivo response, the dominant clonotypes were HLA-C-restricted CMV-specific TCR beta clonotypes. Cumulative frequency (of public TCR beta family members) identified carriers of CMV plus the relevant HLA.

This clonotype has just a few counts. Its cognate antigen is unknown. TCRdb reprocessed the reads with MiXCR, giving one entry per CDR3 protein. The sample holds about 890,000 distinct CDR3 sequences, about a third seen once. CDR3 length: 14 residues. Deletions cut 5 bases from V and 0 bases from J, with 11 bases between. The sequencing here drew on cultured CD8+ T cells from PBMCs, taken from culture after CMV antigen stimulation. This clonotype originated in a human donor in good health (CMV status not recorded). Some clones in this sample may be carry-over from other donors' samples. V is TRBV12-3 or TRBV12-4 and J is TRBJ2-7, with D perhaps matching TRBD1 (6 bases). CDR3 protein: CASSKDSSSYEQYF. The CDR3 DNA follows: TGTGCCAGCAGTAAGGACAGTAGCTCCTACGAGCAGTACTTC.